A selection of T cell receptor beta chains follows, all from one sample in a study of spatial heterogeneity in lung cancer. TCRdb ran MiXCR on the 5' RACE reads and lists one entry per CDR3 protein. The table includes 20,000 to 25,000 distinct CDR3 sequences, over 5.5% detected once. This sample comprised PBMCs, obtained at surgery. The source of these receptors is a male donor with early-stage non-small cell lung cancer. CDR3s include the opening cysteine and the closing phenylalanine or tryptophan. D genes are given only for firm matches. Some rows have no size entry. The others give once, few or many, or a class for an expanded clone.

D gene	J gene	clone size	V gene	CDR3 protein	CDR3 DNA
TRBD1	TRBJ1-1	NA	TRBV18	CASSPQRGRGTEAFF	TGTGCCAGCTCACCACAAAGGGGGCGCGGCACTGAAGCTTTCTTT
TRBD1	TRBJ2-7	NA	TRBV4-1	CASSLPGQGPHEQYF	TGCGCCAGCAGCCTTCCGGGACAGGGTCCCCACGAGCAGTACTTC
TRBD1	TRBJ1-2	many	TRBV6-2/TRBV6-3	CASRPGPRDRPQYGYTF	TGTGCCAGCAGACCGGGCCCCCGGGACAGGCCCCAGTACGGCTACACCTTC
NA	TRBJ2-1	few	TRBV4-3	CASSQEHSEEGEQFF	TGCGCCAGCAGCCAAGAGCACTCCGAGGAGGGGGAGCAGTTCTTC
TRBD2	TRBJ2-7	few	TRBV4-3	CASSRDFSGIYEQYF	TGCGCCAGCAGCCGGGATTTTAGCGGGATCTACGAGCAGTACTTC
TRBD2	TRBJ2-1	many	TRBV7-3	CASSPGRLAGRSSYNEQFF	TGTGCCAGCAGCCCCGGGAGGCTAGCGGGGCGAAGCTCCTACAATGAGCAGTTCTTC
NA	TRBJ1-2	many	TRBV28	CASIVAGRTSEGYTF	TGTGCCAGCATTGTGGCAGGCCGAACGTCGGAGGGCTACACCTTC
NA	TRBJ2-5	many	TRBV20-1	CSARDVKETQYF	TGCAGTGCTAGAGATGTGAAAGAGACCCAGTACTTC
NA	TRBJ2-7	many	TRBV15	CATSRGLQVPEQYF	TGTGCCACCAGCAGAGGGTTACAGGTCCCCGAGCAGTACTTC
NA	TRBJ1-3	many	TRBV5-1	CASSLAGTADNTIYF	TGCGCCAGCAGCTTGGCAGGGACGGCGGATAACACCATATATTTT
TRBD2	TRBJ2-3	many	TRBV20-1	CSASPPLAGEGADTQYF	TGCAGTGCCAGCCCCCCACTAGCGGGAGAAGGGGCAGATACGCAGTATTTT
NA	TRBJ2-7	many	TRBV6-5	CASSPRDGAYEQYF	TGTGCCAGCAGTCCCCGGGACGGAGCCTACGAGCAGTACTTC
TRBD1	TRBJ2-1	NA	TRBV20-1	CSAPPGTGAYEQFF	TGCAGTGCTCCCCCCGGGACAGGGGCCTATGAGCAGTTCTTC
NA	TRBJ2-2	many	TRBV6-5	CASSYSRWDTGELFF	TGTGCCAGCAGTTACTCGAGATGGGACACCGGGGAGCTGTTTTTT
TRBD1	TRBJ2-7	many	TRBV19	CASNSDRGDSNEQYF	TGTGCCAGTAACTCCGACAGGGGGGATAGTAACGAGCAGTACTTC
NA	TRBJ2-3	many	TRBV12-3/TRBV12-4	CASSPRRTDTQYF	TGTGCCAGCAGTCCCCGCCGCACAGATACGCAGTATTTT
NA	TRBJ2-7	many	TRBV9	CASSVFPETEGESRRYEQYF	TGTGCCAGCAGCGTATTTCCGGAAACAGAGGGGGAATCCCGCCGGTACGAGCAGTACTTC
TRBD2	TRBJ2-7	many	TRBV5-1	CASSWTSGSYEQYF	TGCGCCAGCAGCTGGACTAGCGGGAGCTACGAGCAGTACTTC
TRBD2	TRBJ2-5	many	TRBV19	CASSSGGEETQYF	TGTGCCAGCTCATCCGGGGGGGAAGAGACCCAGTACTTC
NA	TRBJ2-3	NA	TRBV7-9	CASSLLGDTQYF	TGTGCCAGCAGCTTATTGGGAGATACGCAGTATTTT
NA	TRBJ2-1	NA	TRBV6-6	CASTESGVRNEQFF	TGTGCCAGCACCGAGAGTGGGGTCCGCAATGAGCAGTTCTTC
TRBD1	TRBJ1-6	few	TRBV7-2	CASSSPGTDNSPLHF	TGTGCCAGCAGCTCTCCCGGGACAGATAATTCACCCCTCCACTTT
TRBD2	TRBJ2-7	many	TRBV4-2	CASSQTSGRAGVYEQYF	TGTGCCAGCAGCCAAACTAGCGGGAGGGCTGGAGTCTACGAGCAGTACTTC
NA	TRBJ1-4	few	TRBV6-6	CASRLTGLNEKLFF	TGTGCCAGCAGGTTGACAGGCCTTAATGAAAAACTGTTTTTT
NA	TRBJ1-1	many	TRBV10-3	CAISALGGAGTEAFF	TGTGCCATCAGTGCTCTCGGGGGCGCGGGGACTGAAGCTTTCTTT
NA	TRBJ1-5	many	TRBV6-2/TRBV6-3	CASSSIRTDQMNQPQHF	TGTGCCAGCAGCTCTATTCGGACAGACCAGATGAATCAGCCCCAGCATTTT
NA	TRBJ1-1	many	TRBV12-3/TRBV12-4	CASSFTGKAFF	TGTGCCAGCAGTTTTACAGGGAAAGCTTTCTTT
NA	TRBJ1-5	medium-sized	TRBV29-1	CSVVKGRGQPQHF	TGCAGCGTTGTCAAGGGCAGGGGTCAGCCCCAGCATTTT
NA	TRBJ2-7	many	TRBV7-9	CASSRGVGSREQYF	TGTGCCAGCAGTAGGGGGGTCGGAAGCCGAGAGCAGTACTTC
NA	TRBJ2-2	many	TRBV24-1	CATSRGTGELFF	TGTGCCACCAGTAGAGGGACCGGGGAGCTGTTTTTT
TRBD2	TRBJ2-1	many	TRBV6-1	CASSEHKGGRSSYNEQFF	TGTGCCAGCAGTGAACATAAGGGAGGGAGAAGCTCCTACAATGAGCAGTTCTTC
TRBD2	TRBJ2-5	many	TRBV18	CASSPRLAGAETQYF	TGTGCCAGCTCACCACGACTAGCGGGGGCCGAGACCCAGTACTTC
NA	TRBJ2-2	NA	TRBV9	CASTLGHHTGELFF	TGTGCCAGCACCCTCGGACATCACACCGGGGAGCTGTTTTTT
TRBD1	TRBJ1-1	many	TRBV5-1	CASSPPGGSTEAFF	TGCGCCAGCAGCCCCCCAGGGGGTAGCACTGAAGCTTTCTTT
NA	TRBJ1-5	many	TRBV20-1	CSAPQSYSNQPQHF	TGCAGCGCCCCACAGTCTTATAGCAATCAGCCCCAGCATTTT
TRBD1	TRBJ2-2	many	TRBV25-1	CASRQTGGYTGELFF	TGTGCCAGCAGGCAGACAGGGGGGTACACCGGGGAGCTGTTTTTT
NA	TRBJ1-4	many	TRBV3-1	CASSTSGVNEKLFF	TGTGCCAGCAGTACATCGGGAGTCAATGAAAAACTGTTTTTT